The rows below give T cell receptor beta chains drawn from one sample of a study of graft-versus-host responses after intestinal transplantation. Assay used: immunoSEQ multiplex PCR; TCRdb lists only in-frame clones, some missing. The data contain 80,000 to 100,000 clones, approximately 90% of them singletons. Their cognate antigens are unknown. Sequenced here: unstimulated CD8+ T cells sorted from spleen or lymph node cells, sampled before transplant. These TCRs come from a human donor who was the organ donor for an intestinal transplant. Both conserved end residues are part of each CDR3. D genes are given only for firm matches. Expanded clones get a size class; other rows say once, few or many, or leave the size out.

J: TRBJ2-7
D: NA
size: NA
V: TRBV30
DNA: TGTGCCTGGAGTAGGACGGGGTTGGGTTACGAGCAGTACTTC
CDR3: CAWSRTGLGYEQYF

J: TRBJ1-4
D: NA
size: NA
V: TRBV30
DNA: TGTGCCTGGGCAAAGGGGGATAAACTGTTTTTT
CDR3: CAWAKGDKLFF

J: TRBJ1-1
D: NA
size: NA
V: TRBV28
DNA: TGTGCCAGCAGTACCCCGAGTCGAGGTTTTATCACTGAAGCTTTCTTT
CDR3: CASSTPSRGFITEAFF

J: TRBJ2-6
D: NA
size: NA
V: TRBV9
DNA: TGTGCCAGCAGCATAAACAGGGCTGGGGCCAACGTCCTGACTTTC
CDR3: CASSINRAGANVLTF

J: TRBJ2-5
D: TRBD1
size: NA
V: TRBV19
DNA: TGTGCCAGTAGCGCTACCACCTCGACAGGGACAGAGACCCAGTACTTC
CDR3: CASSATTSTGTETQYF

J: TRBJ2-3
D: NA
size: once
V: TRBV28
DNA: TGTGCCAGCAGTTTATTCGCCTTAGGGGGGGGTGATACGCAGTATTTT
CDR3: CASSLFALGGGDTQYF

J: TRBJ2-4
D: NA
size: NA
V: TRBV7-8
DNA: TGTGCCAGCAGCCCATCGGGAGTCCGTGAGAACATTCAGTACTTC
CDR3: CASSPSGVRENIQYF

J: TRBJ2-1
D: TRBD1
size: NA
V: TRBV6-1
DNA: TGTGCCAGCAGTGAAGAAACGCGGGACAGGGTGGACAATGAGCAGTTCTTC
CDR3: CASSEETRDRVDNEQFF

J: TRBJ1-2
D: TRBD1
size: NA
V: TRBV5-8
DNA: TGTGCCAGCAGCTTCCGACAGGGGTCGAACTATGGCTACACCTTC
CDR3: CASSFRQGSNYGYTF

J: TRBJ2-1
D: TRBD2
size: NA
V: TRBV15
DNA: TGTGCCACCAGCAGAGACCTAGCGGGATACAATGAGCAGTTCTTC
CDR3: CATSRDLAGYNEQFF

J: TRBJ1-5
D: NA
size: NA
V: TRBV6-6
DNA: TGTGCCAGCAGTCAGTCTTATAGCAATCAGCCCCAGCATTTT
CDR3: CASSQSYSNQPQHF

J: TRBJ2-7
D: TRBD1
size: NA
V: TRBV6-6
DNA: TGTGCCAGCAGCTACGGTCCCGGGACAGGGTCCTACGAGCAGTACTTC
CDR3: CASSYGPGTGSYEQYF

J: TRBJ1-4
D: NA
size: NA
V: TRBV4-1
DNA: TGCGCCAGCAGCCGTCGCCCCGCGGACAGCGGTAATGAAAAACTGTTTTTT
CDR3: CASSRRPADSGNEKLFF

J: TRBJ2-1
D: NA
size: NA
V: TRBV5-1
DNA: TGCGCCAGCAGCTTGTATCCGTGGCGGGACCTTAACAATGAGCAGTTCTTC
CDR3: CASSLYPWRDLNNEQFF

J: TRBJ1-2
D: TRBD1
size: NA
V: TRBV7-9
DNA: TGTGCCAGCAGTACAACATCGGGACAGGGTAGCTATGGCTACACCTTC
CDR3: CASSTTSGQGSYGYTF

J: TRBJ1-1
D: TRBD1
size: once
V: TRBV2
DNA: TGTGCCAGCAGTGAATCGAGGACAGGGGGCCTGAACACTGAAGCTTTCTTT
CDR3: CASSESRTGGLNTEAFF

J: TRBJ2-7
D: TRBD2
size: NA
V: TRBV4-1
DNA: TGCGCCAGCAGCCAATCCTCTGCACTAGCGGGGGGGATCACCTACGAGCAGTACTTC
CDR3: CASSQSSALAGGITYEQYF

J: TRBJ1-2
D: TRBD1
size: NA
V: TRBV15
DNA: TGTGCCACCAGCAGAGATCTGGGGGACAGGGCATACTCTAACTATGGCTACACCTTC
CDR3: CATSRDLGDRAYSNYGYTF

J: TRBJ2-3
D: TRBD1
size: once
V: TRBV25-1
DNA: TGTGCCAGCAGTGAATATGGGACAGGGGATACGCAGTATTTT
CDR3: CASSEYGTGDTQYF

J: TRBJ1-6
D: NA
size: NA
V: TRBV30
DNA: TGTGCCTGGAGTGTATCCGGGGATTCACCCCTCCACTTT
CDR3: CAWSVSGDSPLHF

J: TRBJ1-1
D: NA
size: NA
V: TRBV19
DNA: TGTGCCAGTAGTATAGGGGGCGGCCACACTGAAGCTTTCTTT
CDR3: CASSIGGGHTEAFF

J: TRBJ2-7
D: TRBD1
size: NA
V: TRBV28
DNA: TGTGCCAGCAGCGGTAGGACAGGGGGCTCCTACGAGCAGTACTTC
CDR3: CASSGRTGGSYEQYF

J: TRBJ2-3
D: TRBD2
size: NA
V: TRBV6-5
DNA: TGTGCCAGCAGTCGGAGCGGGAGTGGAGATACGCAGTATTTT
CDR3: CASSRSGSGDTQYF

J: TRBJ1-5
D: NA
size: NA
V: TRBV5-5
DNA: TGTGCCAGCAGCTTGACAGGGACTCAGCCCCAGCATTTT
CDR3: CASSLTGTQPQHF

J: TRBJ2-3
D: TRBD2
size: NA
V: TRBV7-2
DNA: TGTGCCAGCAGCTTCTTCTACCTAGCGGGCAGTTACACAGATACGCAGTATTTT
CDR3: CASSFFYLAGSYTDTQYF

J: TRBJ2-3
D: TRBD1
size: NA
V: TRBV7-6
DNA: TGTGCCAGCAGCCAAAGGGACAGCACTAGCACAGATACGCAGTATTTT
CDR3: CASSQRDSTSTDTQYF

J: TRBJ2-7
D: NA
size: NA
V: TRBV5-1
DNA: TGCGCCAGCAGCTTGGGGGCCTCGAGCTCCTACGAGCAGTACTTC
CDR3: CASSLGASSSYEQYF

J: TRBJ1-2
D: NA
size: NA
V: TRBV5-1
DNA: TGCGCCAGCAGCCTGCCCCTTGAGACAGCTAACTATGGCTACACCTTC
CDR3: CASSLPLETANYGYTF

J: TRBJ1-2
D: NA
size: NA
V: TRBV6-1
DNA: TGTGCCAGCAGTGAATGGGGAGGGGAGGGATATGGCTACACCTTC
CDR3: CASSEWGGEGYGYTF

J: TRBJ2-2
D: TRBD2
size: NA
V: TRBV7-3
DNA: TGTGCCAGCAGCCCCCTCGAACCGGGACTAGCGGGATCGGGGGAGCTGTTTTTT
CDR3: CASSPLEPGLAGSGELFF

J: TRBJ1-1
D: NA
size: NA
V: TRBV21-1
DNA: TGTGCCAGCAGCAAGATTTGCGAGGGCTGGATGAACACTGAAGCTTTCTTT
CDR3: CASSKICEGWMNTEAFF